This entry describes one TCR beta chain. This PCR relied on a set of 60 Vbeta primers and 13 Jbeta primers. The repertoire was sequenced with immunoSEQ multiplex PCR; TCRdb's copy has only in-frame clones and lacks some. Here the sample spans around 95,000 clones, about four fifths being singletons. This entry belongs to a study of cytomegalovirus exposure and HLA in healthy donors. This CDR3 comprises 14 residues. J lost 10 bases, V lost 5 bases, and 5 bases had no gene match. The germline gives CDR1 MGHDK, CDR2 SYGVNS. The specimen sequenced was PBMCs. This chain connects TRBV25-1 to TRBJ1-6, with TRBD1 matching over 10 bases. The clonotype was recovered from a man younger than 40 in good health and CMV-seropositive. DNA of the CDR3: TGTGCCAGCAGTCTGACAGGGGGCCGGTCACCCCTCCACTTT. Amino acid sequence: CASSLTGGRSPLHF.